The clone carrying this T cell receptor beta chain was seen at least ten times. What it binds is unknown. This sample was taken from a study of neurological immune-mediated disorders. As for the study in general: Of the multiple sclerosis patients, 34 in total, roughly 31 were relapsing-remitting and 3 were secondary progressive. General observations from the study: The greatest TCR clonal expansion appeared in HTLV-1-associated myelopathy and the smallest, falling below healthy controls, in multiple sclerosis. The multiple sclerosis repertoire cluster had no association with any clinical or MRI feature.

Germline CDR1 and CDR2: LNHDA and SQIVND (reference sequence). J was trimmed by 10 bases and V by 6 bases; bases with no gene match: 20. The CDR3 is 16 residues long. The cDNA came from 5'RACE, which used 10-nucleotide random UMIs. TCRdb fed the 5' RACE reads into MiXCR, producing one record per CDR3 protein. The sample carries over 65,000 distinct CDR3 sequences, just over 2.5% recorded once. The TCR originated in a woman in her twenties or thirties with multiple sclerosis. The chain links TRBV19 to TRBJ1-1; 7 bases fit TRBD1. The specimen sequenced was PBMCs. The CDR3, as DNA: TGTGCCAGTAGCCCTGACAGGGTGGGCGAGGGGGCCGGAGCTTTCTTT. This sequence encodes CASSPDRVGEGAGAFF. The complete variable domain, with remaining parts taken from reference TRBV19 and TRBJ1-1, reads DGGITQSPKYLFRKEGQNVTLSCEQNLNHDAMYWYRQDPGQGLRLIYYSQIVNDFQKGDIAEGYSVSREKKESFPLTVTSAQKNPTAFYLCASSPDRVGEGAGAFFGQGTRLTVV.